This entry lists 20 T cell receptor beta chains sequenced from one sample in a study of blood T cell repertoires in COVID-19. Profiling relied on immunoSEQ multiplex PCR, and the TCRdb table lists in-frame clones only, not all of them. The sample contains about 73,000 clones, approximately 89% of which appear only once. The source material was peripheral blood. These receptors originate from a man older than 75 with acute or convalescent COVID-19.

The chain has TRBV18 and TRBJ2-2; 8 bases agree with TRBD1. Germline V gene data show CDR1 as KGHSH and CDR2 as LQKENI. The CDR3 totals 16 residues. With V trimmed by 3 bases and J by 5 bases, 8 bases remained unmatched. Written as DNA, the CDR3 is TGTGCCAGCTCACCTAACGGACAGGGCGCGACCGGGGAGCTGTTTTTT. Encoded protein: CASSPNGQGATGELFF.

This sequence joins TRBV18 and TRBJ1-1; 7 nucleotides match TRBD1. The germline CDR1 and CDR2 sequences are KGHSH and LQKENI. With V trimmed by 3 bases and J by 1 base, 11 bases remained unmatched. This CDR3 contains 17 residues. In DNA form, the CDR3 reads TGTGCCAGCTCACCCCGAGGAGGGGGCGCGGGGAACACTGAAGCTTTCTTT. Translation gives CASSPRGGGAGNTEAFF. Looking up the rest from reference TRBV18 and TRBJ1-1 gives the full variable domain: NAGVMQNPRHLVRRRGQEARLRCSPMKGHSHVYWYRQLPEEGLKFMVYLQKENIIDESGMPKERFSAEFPKEGPSILRIQQVVRGDSAAYFCASSPRGGGAGNTEAFFGQGTRLTVV.

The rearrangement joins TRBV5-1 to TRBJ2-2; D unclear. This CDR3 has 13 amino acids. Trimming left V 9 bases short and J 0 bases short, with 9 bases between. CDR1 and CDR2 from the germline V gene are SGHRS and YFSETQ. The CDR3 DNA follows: TGCGCCACCCGGAGACCGAACACCGGGGAGCTGTTTTTT. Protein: CATRRPNTGELFF.

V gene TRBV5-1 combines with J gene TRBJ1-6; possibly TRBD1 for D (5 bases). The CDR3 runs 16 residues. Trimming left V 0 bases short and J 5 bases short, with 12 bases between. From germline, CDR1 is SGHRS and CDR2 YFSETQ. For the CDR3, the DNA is TGCGCCAGCAGCTTGGTGCAGGGTGGGGATAATTCACCCCTCCACTTT. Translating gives CASSLVQGGDNSPLHF.

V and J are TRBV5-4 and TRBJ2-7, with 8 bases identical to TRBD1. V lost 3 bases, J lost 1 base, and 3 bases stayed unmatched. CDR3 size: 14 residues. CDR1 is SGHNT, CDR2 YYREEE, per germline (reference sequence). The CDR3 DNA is TGTGCCAGCAGCTGGGGACAGGAATCCTACGAGCAGTACTTC. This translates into CASSWGQESYEQYF.

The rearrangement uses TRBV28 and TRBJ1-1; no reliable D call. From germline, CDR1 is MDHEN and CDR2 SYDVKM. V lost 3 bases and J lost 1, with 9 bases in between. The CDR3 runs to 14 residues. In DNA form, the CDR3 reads TGTGCCAGCAGTTTGGGCCTTCCGAACACTGAAGCTTTCTTT. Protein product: CASSLGLPNTEAFF.

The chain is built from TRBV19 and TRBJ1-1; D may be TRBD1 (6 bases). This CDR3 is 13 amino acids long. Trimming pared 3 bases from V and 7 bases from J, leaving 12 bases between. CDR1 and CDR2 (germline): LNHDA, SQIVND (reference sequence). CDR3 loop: CASSITSQGEAFF. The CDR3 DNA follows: TGTGCCAGTAGTATTACTTCACAGGGTGAAGCTTTCTTT.

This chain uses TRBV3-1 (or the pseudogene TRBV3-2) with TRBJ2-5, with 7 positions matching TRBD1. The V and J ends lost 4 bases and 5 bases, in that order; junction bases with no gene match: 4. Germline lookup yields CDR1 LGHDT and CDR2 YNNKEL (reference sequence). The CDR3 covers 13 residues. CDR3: CASSRQGVETQYF. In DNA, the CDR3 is TGTGCCAGCAGCCGACAGGGCGTTGAGACCCAGTACTTC.

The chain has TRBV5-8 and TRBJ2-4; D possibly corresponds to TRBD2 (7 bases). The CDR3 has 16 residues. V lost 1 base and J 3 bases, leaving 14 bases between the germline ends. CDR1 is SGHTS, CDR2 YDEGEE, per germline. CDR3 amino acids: CASSLSGGAGKNIQYF. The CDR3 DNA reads TGTGCCAGCAGCTTGTCGGGGGGCGCTGGCAAAAACATTCAGTACTTC.

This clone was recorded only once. Here the CDR3 reads CASSEDSHFNQPQHF. DNA of the CDR3: TGTGCCAGCAGTGAAGACAGCCACTTCAATCAGCCCCAGCATTTT. The chain couples TRBV2 to TRBJ1-5, with unresolved D. The V gene lost 1 base and the J gene lost 3 bases, with 10 bases spanning the gap. This CDR3 spans 15 amino acids. Per the germline V gene, CDR1 is SNHLY and CDR2 is FYNNEI.

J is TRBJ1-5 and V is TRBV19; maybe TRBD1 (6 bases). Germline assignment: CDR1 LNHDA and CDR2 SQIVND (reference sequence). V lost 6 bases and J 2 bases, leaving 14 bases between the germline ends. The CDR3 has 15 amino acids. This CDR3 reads CASRLQGRGNQPQHF. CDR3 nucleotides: TGTGCCAGTAGACTACAGGGTAGGGGCAATCAGCCCCAGCATTTT.

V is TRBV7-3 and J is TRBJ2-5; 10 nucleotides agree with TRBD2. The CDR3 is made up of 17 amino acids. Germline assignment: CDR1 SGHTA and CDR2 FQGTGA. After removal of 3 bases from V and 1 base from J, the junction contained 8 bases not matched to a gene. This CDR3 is CASSFGGLAGAQETQYF. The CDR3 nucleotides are TGTGCCAGCAGCTTTGGGGGGCTAGCGGGGGCCCAAGAGACCCAGTACTTC.

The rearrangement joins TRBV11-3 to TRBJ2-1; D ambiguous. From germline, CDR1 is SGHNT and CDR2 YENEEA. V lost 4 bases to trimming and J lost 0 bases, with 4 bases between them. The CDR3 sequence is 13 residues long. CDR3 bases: TGTGCCAGCAGCTCAAACTCCTACAATGAGCAGTTCTTC. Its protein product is CASSSNSYNEQFF.

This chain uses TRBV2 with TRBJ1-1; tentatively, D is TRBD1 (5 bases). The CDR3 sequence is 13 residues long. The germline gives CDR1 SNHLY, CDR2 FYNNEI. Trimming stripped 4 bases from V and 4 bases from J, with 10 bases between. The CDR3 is CASSGDWGTEAFF. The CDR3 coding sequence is TGTGCCAGCAGTGGGGACTGGGGCACTGAAGCTTTCTTT.

The CDR3 sequence is CSVEGQAAYSNQPQHF. For the CDR3, the DNA is TGCAGCGTTGAAGGACAGGCTGCGTATAGCAATCAGCCCCAGCATTTT. V gene TRBV29-1 combines with J gene TRBJ1-5; maybe TRBD1 (6 bases). With 1 base removed from V and 0 bases from J, the gap between germline ends came to 13 bases. The V gene's germline CDR1 is SQVTM and CDR2 ANQGSEA. This CDR3 region has 16 residues.

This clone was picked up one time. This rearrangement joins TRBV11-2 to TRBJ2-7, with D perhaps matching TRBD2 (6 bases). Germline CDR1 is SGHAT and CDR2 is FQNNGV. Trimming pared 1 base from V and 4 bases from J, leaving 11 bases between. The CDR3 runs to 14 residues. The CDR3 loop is CASSLASGRYEQYF. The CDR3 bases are TGTGCCAGCAGCTTAGCGTCAGGGAGGTACGAGCAGTACTTC.

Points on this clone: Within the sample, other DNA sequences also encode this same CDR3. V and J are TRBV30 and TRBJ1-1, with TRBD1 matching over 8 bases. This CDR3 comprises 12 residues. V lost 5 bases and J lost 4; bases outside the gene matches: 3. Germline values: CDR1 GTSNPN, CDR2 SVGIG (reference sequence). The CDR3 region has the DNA TGTGCCTGGGCCCAGGGGGCCACTGAAGCTTTCTTT. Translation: CAWAQGATEAFF.

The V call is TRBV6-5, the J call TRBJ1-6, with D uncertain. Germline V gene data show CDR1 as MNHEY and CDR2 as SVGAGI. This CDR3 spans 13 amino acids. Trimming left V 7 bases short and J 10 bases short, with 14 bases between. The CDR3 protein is CASNSGEGSPLHF. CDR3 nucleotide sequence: TGTGCCAGCAATTCGGGTGAGGGATCACCCCTCCACTTT.

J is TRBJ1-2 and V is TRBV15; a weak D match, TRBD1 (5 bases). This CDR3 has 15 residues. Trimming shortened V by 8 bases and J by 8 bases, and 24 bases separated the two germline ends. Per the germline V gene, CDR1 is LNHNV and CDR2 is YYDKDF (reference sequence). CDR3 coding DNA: TGTGCCACCCCTGGACAAACAAAAGGGCTACAAGGCTACACCTTC. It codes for CATPGQTKGLQGYTF.

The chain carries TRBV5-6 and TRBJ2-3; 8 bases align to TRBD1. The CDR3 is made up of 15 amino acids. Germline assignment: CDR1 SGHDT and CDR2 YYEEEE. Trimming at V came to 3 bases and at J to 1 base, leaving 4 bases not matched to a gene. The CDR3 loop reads CASSSPGQGTDTQYF. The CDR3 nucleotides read TGTGCCAGCAGCTCACCGGGACAGGGCACAGATACGCAGTATTTT.